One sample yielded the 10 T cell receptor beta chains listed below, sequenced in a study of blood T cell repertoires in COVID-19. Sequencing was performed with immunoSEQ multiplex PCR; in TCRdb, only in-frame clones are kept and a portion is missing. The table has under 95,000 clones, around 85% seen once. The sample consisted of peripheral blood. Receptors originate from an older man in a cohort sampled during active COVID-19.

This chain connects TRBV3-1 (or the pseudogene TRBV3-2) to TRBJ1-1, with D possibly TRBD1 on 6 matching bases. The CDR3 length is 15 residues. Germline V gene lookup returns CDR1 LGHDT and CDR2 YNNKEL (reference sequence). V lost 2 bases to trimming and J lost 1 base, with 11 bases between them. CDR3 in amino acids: CASSQLGTPNTEAFF. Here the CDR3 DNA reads TGTGCCAGCAGCCAACTGGGGACACCGAACACTGAAGCTTTCTTT.

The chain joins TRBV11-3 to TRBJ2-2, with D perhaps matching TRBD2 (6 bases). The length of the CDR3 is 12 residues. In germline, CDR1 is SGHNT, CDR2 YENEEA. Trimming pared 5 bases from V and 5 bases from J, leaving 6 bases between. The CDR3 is CASSRETGELFF. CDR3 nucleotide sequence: TGTGCCAGCAGCCGGGAGACCGGGGAGCTGTTTTTT. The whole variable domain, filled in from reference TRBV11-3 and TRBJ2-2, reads EAGVVQSPRYKIIEKKQPVAFWCNPISGHNTLYWYLQNLGQGPELLIRYENEEAVDDSQLPKDRFSAERLKGVDSTLKIQPAELGDSAVYLCASSRETGELFFGEGSRLTVL.

The CDR3 spells CASSYSRQGDYGYTF. The CDR3 DNA sequence: TGTGCCAGCAGTTACTCGAGGCAGGGGGACTATGGCTACACCTTC. The chain has TRBV6-2 or TRBV6-3 and TRBJ1-2, with 7 bases aligning to TRBD1. Germline lookup yields CDR1 MNHEY and CDR2 SVGEGT. Trimming removed 0 bases from V and 3 bases from J; junction bases left unmatched: 4. This CDR3 is 15 amino acids long.

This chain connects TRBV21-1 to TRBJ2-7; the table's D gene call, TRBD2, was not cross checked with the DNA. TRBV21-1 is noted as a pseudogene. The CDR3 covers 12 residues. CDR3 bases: TGTGCCAACAGAGCAAGCTCCTACGAGCAGTACTTC. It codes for CANRASSYEQYF.

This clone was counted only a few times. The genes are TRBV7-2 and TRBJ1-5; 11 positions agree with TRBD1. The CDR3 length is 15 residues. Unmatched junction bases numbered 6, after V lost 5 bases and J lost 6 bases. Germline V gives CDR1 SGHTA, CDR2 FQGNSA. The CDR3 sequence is CASSAGQGVGQPQHF. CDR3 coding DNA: TGTGCCAGCAGCGCGGGACAGGGGGTCGGTCAGCCCCAGCATTTT.

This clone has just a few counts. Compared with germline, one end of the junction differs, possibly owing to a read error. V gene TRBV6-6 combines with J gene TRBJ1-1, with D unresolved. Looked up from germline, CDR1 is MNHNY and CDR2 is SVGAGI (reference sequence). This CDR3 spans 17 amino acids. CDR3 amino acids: CATSPSYPLGRDTEAFF. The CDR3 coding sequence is TGTGCCACCAGTCCCTCGTACCCGCTAGGGCGGGACACTGAAGCTTTCTTT.

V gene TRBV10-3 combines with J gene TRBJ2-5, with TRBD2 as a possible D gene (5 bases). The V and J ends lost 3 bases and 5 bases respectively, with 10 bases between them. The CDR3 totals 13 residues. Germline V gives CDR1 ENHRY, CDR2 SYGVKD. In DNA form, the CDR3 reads TGTGCCATCAGTGACGGAGGTTCGGAGACCCAGTACTTC. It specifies CAISDGGSETQYF.

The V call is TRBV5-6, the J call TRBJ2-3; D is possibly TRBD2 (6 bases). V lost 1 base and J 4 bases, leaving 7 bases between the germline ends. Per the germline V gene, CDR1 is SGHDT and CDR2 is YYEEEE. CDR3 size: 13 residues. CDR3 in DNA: TGTGCCAGCAGCTTGACGGGGGCAGATACGCAGTATTTT. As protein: CASSLTGADTQYF.

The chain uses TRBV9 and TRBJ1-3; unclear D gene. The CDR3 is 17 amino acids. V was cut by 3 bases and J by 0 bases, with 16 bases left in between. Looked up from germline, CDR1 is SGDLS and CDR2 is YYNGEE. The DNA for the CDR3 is TGTGCCAGCAGCGGGGCCGAAACACGTAACTCTGGAAACACCATATATTTT. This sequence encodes CASSGAETRNSGNTIYF.

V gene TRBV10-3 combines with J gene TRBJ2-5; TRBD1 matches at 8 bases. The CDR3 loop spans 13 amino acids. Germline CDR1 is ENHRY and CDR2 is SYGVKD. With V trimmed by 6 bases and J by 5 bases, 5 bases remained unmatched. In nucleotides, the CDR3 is TGTGCCATCAGATCACAGGGGGAGGAGACCCAGTACTTC. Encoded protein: CAIRSQGEETQYF.